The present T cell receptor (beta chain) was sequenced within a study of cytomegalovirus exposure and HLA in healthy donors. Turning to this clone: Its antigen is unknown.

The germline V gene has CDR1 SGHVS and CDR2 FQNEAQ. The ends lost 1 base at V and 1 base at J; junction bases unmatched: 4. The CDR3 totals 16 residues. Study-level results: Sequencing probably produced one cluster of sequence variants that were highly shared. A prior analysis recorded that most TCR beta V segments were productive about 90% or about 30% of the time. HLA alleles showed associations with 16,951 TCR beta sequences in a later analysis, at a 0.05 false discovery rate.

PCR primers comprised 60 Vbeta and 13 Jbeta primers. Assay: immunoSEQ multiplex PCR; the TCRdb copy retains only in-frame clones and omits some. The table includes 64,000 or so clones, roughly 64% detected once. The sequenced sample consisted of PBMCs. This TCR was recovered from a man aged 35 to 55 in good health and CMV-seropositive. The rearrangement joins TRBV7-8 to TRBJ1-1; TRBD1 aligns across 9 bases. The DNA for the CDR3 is TGTGCCAGCAGCTTAGGGACAGGGGTTAGGAACACTGAAGCTTTCTTT. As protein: CASSLGTGVRNTEAFF.